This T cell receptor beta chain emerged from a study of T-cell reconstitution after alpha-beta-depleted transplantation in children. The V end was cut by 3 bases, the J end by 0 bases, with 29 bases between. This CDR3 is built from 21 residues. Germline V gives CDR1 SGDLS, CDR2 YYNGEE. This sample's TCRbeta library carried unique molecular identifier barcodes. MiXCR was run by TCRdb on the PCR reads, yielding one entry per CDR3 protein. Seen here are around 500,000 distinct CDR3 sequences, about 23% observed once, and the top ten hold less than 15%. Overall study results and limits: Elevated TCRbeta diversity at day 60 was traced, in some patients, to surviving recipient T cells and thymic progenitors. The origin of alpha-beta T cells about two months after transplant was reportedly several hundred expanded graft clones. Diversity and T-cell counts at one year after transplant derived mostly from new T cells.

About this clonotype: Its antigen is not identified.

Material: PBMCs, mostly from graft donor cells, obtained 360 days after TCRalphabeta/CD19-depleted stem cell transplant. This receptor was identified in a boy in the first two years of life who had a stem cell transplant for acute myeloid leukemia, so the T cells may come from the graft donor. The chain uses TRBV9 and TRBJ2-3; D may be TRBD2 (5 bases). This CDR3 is CASSAVPPASRRPLSTDTQYF. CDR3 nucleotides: TGTGCCAGCAGCGCCGTTCCCCCTGCTTCCCGGAGGCCCCTTAGCACAGATACGCAGTATTTT.